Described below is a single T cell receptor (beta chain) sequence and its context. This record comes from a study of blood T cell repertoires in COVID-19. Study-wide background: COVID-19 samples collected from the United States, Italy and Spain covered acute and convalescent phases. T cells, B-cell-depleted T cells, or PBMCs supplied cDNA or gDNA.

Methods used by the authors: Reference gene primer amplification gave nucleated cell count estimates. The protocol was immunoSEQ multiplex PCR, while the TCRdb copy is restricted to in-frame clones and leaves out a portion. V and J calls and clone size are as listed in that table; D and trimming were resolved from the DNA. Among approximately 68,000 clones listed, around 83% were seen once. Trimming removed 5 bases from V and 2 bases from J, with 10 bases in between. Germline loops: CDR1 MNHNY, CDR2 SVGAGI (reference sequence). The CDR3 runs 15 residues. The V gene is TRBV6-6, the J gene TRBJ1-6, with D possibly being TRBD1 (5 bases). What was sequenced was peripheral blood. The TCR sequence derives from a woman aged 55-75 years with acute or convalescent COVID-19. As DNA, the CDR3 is TGTGCCAGCAGTCTTAGGGGTACCTATAATTCACCCCTCCACTTT. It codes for CASSLRGTYNSPLHF.